The 15 T cell receptor beta chains below were found in one sample sequenced in a study of regulatory T cells in long-lasting Graves disease (dated by TCRdb to about 2021). Libraries came from multiplex PCR. The listed sequencing device is Illumina HiSeq 4000. To build TCR beta libraries, CDR3 regions were amplified by Arm-PCR using iRepertoire HTBI primers. Starting from the raw public reads, TCRdb applied fastp trimming at Q25, assembled clones with MiXCR and retained in-frame beta chains. Rows matching on CDR3 protein sequence are summarized as one entry with the most common DNA and genes. The sample includes roughly 430,000 distinct CDR3 sequences, with 16% observed a single time. The ten largest clones capture around 10% of the sample. The time point label of this sample denotes: newly diagnosed GD, antithyroid drugs for less than 3 months. RNA was extracted from PBMCs in TRIzol for both TCR sequencing and RNA sequencing.

These data also featured in a second study, about T cells in Graves' hyperthyroidism and ophthalmopathy.

Sequencing was performed on peripheral blood mononuclear cells (PBMCs), taken at new diagnosis, from a patient treated with antithyroid drugs. The receptors derive from a woman in her twenties or thirties with Graves disease. Donor details come from another sample of the same person, matched by shared clones.

The rearrangement uses TRBV27 and TRBJ2-2; 16 bases align to TRBD2. With 3 bases clipped from V and 5 bases from J, the junction kept 3 bases outside the gene matches. The CDR3 has 17 amino acids. Germline values: CDR1 MNHEY, CDR2 SMNVEV (reference sequence). CDR3 residues: CASSLMGLAGGTGELFF. Written as DNA, the CDR3 is TGTGCCAGCAGTTTGATGGGACTAGCGGGAGGGACCGGGGAGCTGTTTTTT.

In its sample, this clonotype was seen many times. This chain joins TRBV18 and TRBJ2-1; D remains ambiguous. Deletions cut 3 bases from V and 10 bases from J, with 10 bases between. The germline V gene has CDR1 KGHSH and CDR2 LQKENI. The CDR3 is made up of 12 amino acids. The CDR3 sequence: CASSPAEYEQFF. CDR3 nucleotides: TGTGCCAGCTCACCGGCGGAGTACGAGCAGTTCTTC.

In this sample, this clonotype turned up many times. V is TRBV18 and J is TRBJ2-1; 7 nucleotides match TRBD1. The CDR3 runs to 17 residues. The V and J ends lost 0 bases and 5 bases, in that order; junction bases with no gene match: 10. Germline loops: CDR1 KGHSH, CDR2 LQKENI. The CDR3 bases are TGTGCCAGCTCACCACCAGGAGGACAGGCTGAACACAATGAGCAGTTCTTC. This gives the protein CASSPPGGQAEHNEQFF.

At least ten counts were recorded for this clonotype. The V and J genes are TRBV10-3 and TRBJ2-2; D may be TRBD2 (6 bases). The germline V and J ends were trimmed by 4 bases and 0 bases, with 6 bases remaining between them. The CDR3 loop spans 14 amino acids. Germline loops: CDR1 ENHRY, CDR2 SYGVKD. In DNA form, the CDR3 reads TGTGCCATCAGTGCTAGCGCGAACACCGGGGAGCTGTTTTTT. Encoded protein: CAISASANTGELFF.

The chain links TRBV4-1 to TRBJ2-4; D is uncertain. Germline CDR1 MGHRA, CDR2 YSYEKL. The CDR3 totals 22 residues. V was trimmed by 2 bases and J by 0 bases, leaving 29 bases between them. Written as DNA, the CDR3 is TGCGCCAGCAGCCAACGAATCCTGGGCACCCGCCTCCTGTCGATAGCCAAAAACATTCAGTACTTC. The encoded protein is CASSQRILGTRLLSIAKNIQYF.

Many counts were recorded for this clonotype. This chain joins TRBV28 and TRBJ2-7, with 9 positions matching TRBD2. Germline CDR1 and CDR2: MDHEN and SYDVKM. CDR3 size: 16 residues. J was trimmed by 3 bases and V by 7 bases; bases with no gene match: 13. DNA of the CDR3: TGTGCCAGCACCCCGCCCGGCGGGAGGGCGGACTACGAGCAGTACTTC. The encoded protein is CASTPPGGRADYEQYF.

A remark on this clonotype: A single base separates this from a much larger clone, so it may be a read error. V is TRBV28 and J is TRBJ2-7; either TRBD1 or TRBD2 may fit D (5 bases each). Germline loops: CDR1 MDHEN, CDR2 SYDVKM. The CDR3 is 14 amino acids. In DNA, the CDR3 is TGTGCCAGCAGTTACTCCGGGACCACCTACGGGCAGTACTTC. Translating gives CASSYSGTTYGQYF.

This clonotype was counted a few times. The chain combines TRBV20-1 with TRBJ2-7; D is unclear. This CDR3 region has 13 residues. From germline, CDR1 is DFQATT and CDR2 SNEGSKA (reference sequence). V was cut by 6 bases and J by 2 bases, with 14 bases left in between. DNA of the CDR3: TGCAGTGCCCCCAAGTCGCCTGCCTACGAGCAGTACTTC. Encoded protein: CSAPKSPAYEQYF.

This clonotype was detected ten times or more. The chain combines TRBV20-1 with TRBJ2-2, with D uncertain. The germline V gene has CDR1 DFQATT and CDR2 SNEGSKA (reference sequence). Trimming cost V 5 bases and J 6 bases, with 16 bases left between them. The CDR3 is made up of 14 amino acids. DNA for the CDR3: TGCAGTGCTTCTGGCCCGGGTTACGCCGGGGAGCTGTTTTTT. Translation gives CSASGPGYAGELFF.

In this sample, this clonotype turned up many times. The chain is built from TRBV20-1 and TRBJ2-7; 7 bases are a match to TRBD1. V gave up 5 bases and J gave up 7 bases; unmatched junction bases: 14. The CDR3 is 14 residues long. Germline CDR1 is DFQATT and CDR2 is SNEGSKA (reference sequence). The CDR3: CSASDRDRLREQYF. The CDR3 DNA sequence: TGCAGTGCTTCAGACAGGGATCGGCTGAGGGAGCAGTACTTC.

This clonotype was seen repeatedly, ten times or more. The chain uses TRBV10-3 and TRBJ1-1; TRBD1 matches 8 bases. CDR1 and CDR2 (germline): ENHRY, SYGVKD. This CDR3 is built from 14 residues. V lost 4 bases and J lost 3; bases outside the gene matches: 4. CDR3 loop: CAISAPTGDTEAFF. In nucleotides, the CDR3 is TGTGCCATCAGTGCCCCGACAGGGGACACTGAAGCTTTCTTT.

This clonotype was detected many times. V and J are TRBV18 and TRBJ2-7; 8 bases line up with TRBD2. V gave up 3 bases and J gave up 0 bases; unmatched junction bases: 13. Germline CDR1 KGHSH, CDR2 LQKENI. This CDR3 has 18 residues. This CDR3 is CASSPYVPGSGSSYEQYF. The CDR3 DNA reads TGTGCCAGCTCACCCTACGTACCGGGGAGCGGGAGCTCCTACGAGCAGTACTTC.

This clonotype appeared a few times. One junction end disagrees with the germline gene, perhaps due to a read error. V gene TRBV7-2 combines with J gene TRBJ2-3, with a possible D match to TRBD1 (6 bases). CDR1 and CDR2 (germline): SGHTA, FQGNSA. The CDR3 is made up of 15 amino acids. Here the CDR3 DNA reads TGCGCCAGCAGCTTAGGGTTGGGGGCGTTCGATACGCAGTATTTT. Translation: CASSLGLGAFDTQYF.

Many counts were recorded for this clonotype. The rearrangement links TRBV6-1 to TRBJ2-3, with D hard to call. Germline values: CDR1 MNHNS, CDR2 SASEGT. The CDR3 covers 13 residues. Trimming pared 8 bases from V and 0 bases from J, leaving 9 bases between. The CDR3, as DNA: TGTGCCAGCGTAGGGCTGAGCACAGATACGCAGTATTTT. It yields the protein CASVGLSTDTQYF.

This clonotype showed up many times. The V call is TRBV2, the J call TRBJ2-5, with D perhaps TRBD2 (7 bases). The germline V and J ends were trimmed by 8 bases and 5 bases, with 12 bases remaining between them. The CDR3 is made up of 12 amino acids. Germline assignment: CDR1 SNHLY and CDR2 FYNNEI. The CDR3: CASWGGEETQYF. Here the CDR3 DNA reads TGTGCCAGCTGGGGGGGCGAGGAGACCCAGTACTTC.